The rows below give T cell receptor beta chains drawn from one sample of a study of T-cell memory formation after mild COVID-19. MiXCR was run by TCRdb on the 5' RACE reads, yielding one entry per CDR3 protein. The data show approximately 410,000 distinct CDR3 sequences, less than 25% seen once. Sample: PBMCs or a T cell subset sorted from them (not recorded which). The receptors derive from an adult woman who had mild COVID-19 (a few samples of this study predate the infection). Cell type and time point are not known. Both conserved end residues are part of each CDR3. A D gene is named only where the DNA matches it firmly. Size is stated for part of the rows, as once, few or many counts, or as a class when the clone is expanded.

CDR3 protein: CASSQVRTAYTGELFF
CDR3 DNA: TGTGCCAGCAGCCAAGTCAGGACAGCTTACACCGGGGAGCTGTTTTTT
D gene: -
V gene: TRBV14
clone size: -
J gene: TRBJ2-2

CDR3 protein: CAISLDSRYGYTF
CDR3 DNA: TGTGCCATCAGTCTGGACAGTCGCTATGGCTACACCTTC
D gene: -
V gene: TRBV10-3
clone size: -
J gene: TRBJ1-2

CDR3 protein: CASSLNPGTGELFF
CDR3 DNA: TGTGCCAGCAGCTTGAACCCGGGGACCGGGGAGCTGTTTTTT
D gene: -
V gene: TRBV7-2
clone size: many
J gene: TRBJ2-2

CDR3 protein: CASSLEGREAFF
CDR3 DNA: TGCGCCAGCAGCTTGGAAGGGAGGGAAGCTTTCTTT
D gene: -
V gene: TRBV5-1
clone size: once
J gene: TRBJ1-1

CDR3 protein: CASSETRGWSDTQYF
CDR3 DNA: TGTGCCAGCAGTGAAACGAGGGGGTGGTCGGATACGCAGTATTTT
D gene: -
V gene: TRBV2
clone size: -
J gene: TRBJ2-3

CDR3 protein: CASSHGTYRNEQFF
CDR3 DNA: TGTGCCAGCAGCCACGGGACCTACAGGAATGAGCAGTTCTTC
D gene: -
V gene: TRBV7-9
clone size: few
J gene: TRBJ2-1

CDR3 protein: CATSDPRVKETQYF
CDR3 DNA: TGTGCCACCAGTGACCCGCGGGTCAAAGAGACCCAGTACTTC
D gene: -
V gene: TRBV24-1
clone size: few
J gene: TRBJ2-5

CDR3 protein: CASSLTPPDTQYF
CDR3 DNA: TGTGCCAGCAGTTTAACGCCCCCAGATACGCAGTATTTT
D gene: -
V gene: TRBV12-3/TRBV12-4
clone size: -
J gene: TRBJ2-3

CDR3 protein: CASSLGSNRDHHGYTF
CDR3 DNA: TGTGCCAGCAGCTTAGGCTCCAACAGGGACCATCATGGCTACACCTTC
D gene: -
V gene: TRBV7-9
clone size: few
J gene: TRBJ1-2

CDR3 protein: CASSELTGSPEKLFF
CDR3 DNA: TGTGCCAGCAGTGAACTGACAGGGAGCCCAGAAAAACTGTTTTTT
D gene: TRBD1
V gene: TRBV2
clone size: -
J gene: TRBJ1-4

CDR3 protein: CASSYNLVSYEQYF
CDR3 DNA: TGTGCCAGCAGTTATAACCTGGTCTCCTACGAGCAGTACTTC
D gene: -
V gene: TRBV6-6
clone size: many
J gene: TRBJ2-7

CDR3 protein: CASSFPANTGELFF
CDR3 DNA: TGTGCCAGCAGCTTTCCCGCAAACACCGGGGAGCTGTTTTTT
D gene: -
V gene: TRBV7-9
clone size: -
J gene: TRBJ2-2

CDR3 protein: CASSLNSGIGAYEQYF
CDR3 DNA: TGTGCCAGCAGCCTAAATAGCGGGATAGGCGCCTACGAGCAGTACTTC
D gene: TRBD2
V gene: TRBV6-6
clone size: few
J gene: TRBJ2-7

CDR3 protein: CASSRQGTPHEQYF
CDR3 DNA: TGTGCCAGCAGCAGACAGGGGACCCCCCACGAGCAGTACTTC
D gene: TRBD1
V gene: TRBV7-9
clone size: few
J gene: TRBJ2-7

CDR3 protein: CASSRPGQGKQFF
CDR3 DNA: TGTGCCAGCAGCCGGCCGGGACAGGGGAAGCAGTTCTTC
D gene: TRBD1
V gene: TRBV14
clone size: few
J gene: TRBJ2-1

CDR3 protein: CATSRDGGAGYTF
CDR3 DNA: TGTGCCACCAGCAGAGATGGAGGGGCAGGCTACACCTTC
D gene: -
V gene: TRBV15
clone size: -
J gene: TRBJ1-2

CDR3 protein: CASSLGASGELFF
CDR3 DNA: TGTGCCAGCAGCTTAGGGGCGAGCGGGGAGCTGTTTTTT
D gene: -
V gene: TRBV7-6
clone size: -
J gene: TRBJ2-2

CDR3 protein: CASGRGYEQYF
CDR3 DNA: TGTGCCAGCGGGAGGGGCTACGAGCAGTACTTC
D gene: TRBD2
V gene: TRBV2
clone size: -
J gene: TRBJ2-7

CDR3 protein: CASSEKGLMNTEAFF
CDR3 DNA: TGTGCCAGCAGTGAAAAGGGTTTGATGAACACTGAAGCTTTCTTT
D gene: -
V gene: TRBV2
clone size: -
J gene: TRBJ1-1

CDR3 protein: CASTATSGLQETQYF
CDR3 DNA: TGCGCCAGCACCGCGACTAGCGGCCTGCAAGAGACCCAGTACTTC
D gene: TRBD2
V gene: TRBV5-1
clone size: few
J gene: TRBJ2-5

CDR3 protein: CASGRTGGVYGYTF
CDR3 DNA: TGTGCCAGCGGACGGACAGGAGGCGTCTATGGCTACACCTTC
D gene: TRBD1
V gene: TRBV27
clone size: few
J gene: TRBJ1-2

CDR3 protein: CSARRQHNEKLFF
CDR3 DNA: TGCAGTGCTAGGCGCCAGCATAATGAAAAACTGTTTTTT
D gene: -
V gene: TRBV20-1
clone size: few
J gene: TRBJ1-4

CDR3 protein: CSARSVNEKLFF
CDR3 DNA: TGCAGTGCTAGATCGGTTAATGAAAAACTGTTTTTT
D gene: -
V gene: TRBV20-1
clone size: few
J gene: TRBJ1-4

CDR3 protein: CASSIAWGTDTQYF
CDR3 DNA: TGTGCCAGTAGTATTGCGTGGGGGACAGATACGCAGTATTTT
D gene: -
V gene: TRBV19
clone size: -
J gene: TRBJ2-3

CDR3 protein: CSAYGDVVGETQYF
CDR3 DNA: TGCAGTGCATACGGGGATGTAGTCGGAGAGACCCAGTACTTC
D gene: -
V gene: TRBV20-1
clone size: many
J gene: TRBJ2-5

CDR3 protein: CASSWRSGGAKNEQFF
CDR3 DNA: TGCGCCAGCAGCTGGCGGAGCGGGGGGGCCAAGAATGAGCAGTTCTTC
D gene: TRBD2
V gene: TRBV5-1
clone size: few
J gene: TRBJ2-1

CDR3 protein: CASSQDGEQPQHF
CDR3 DNA: TGTGCCAGCAGCCAAGATGGGGAACAGCCCCAGCATTTT
D gene: -
V gene: TRBV3-1
clone size: -
J gene: TRBJ1-5

CDR3 protein: CASSSDRGTYNEQFF
CDR3 DNA: TGTGCCAGCAGTTCCGACAGGGGGACATACAATGAGCAGTTCTTC
D gene: TRBD1
V gene: TRBV6-5
clone size: -
J gene: TRBJ2-1

CDR3 protein: CASSPPGLDRNEQFF
CDR3 DNA: TGCGCCAGCAGCCCACCGGGACTAGACCGCAATGAGCAGTTCTTC
D gene: TRBD2
V gene: TRBV4-1
clone size: -
J gene: TRBJ2-1

CDR3 protein: CSARSAADTQYF
CDR3 DNA: TGCAGTGCTAGGTCAGCGGCAGATACGCAGTATTTT
D gene: -
V gene: TRBV20-1
clone size: few
J gene: TRBJ2-3

CDR3 protein: CASSQASRDYSNEQFF
CDR3 DNA: TGTGCCAGCAGCCAAGCTTCCCGGGACTATTCCAATGAGCAGTTCTTC
D gene: TRBD2
V gene: TRBV3-1
clone size: -
J gene: TRBJ2-1

CDR3 protein: CASSSPGTGRYEQYF
CDR3 DNA: TGTGCCAGCAGTTCCCCCGGGACAGGTCGTTACGAGCAGTACTTC
D gene: TRBD1
V gene: TRBV27
clone size: few
J gene: TRBJ2-7

CDR3 protein: CAWSDKTPVAYEQYF
CDR3 DNA: TGTGCCTGGAGTGACAAGACACCGGTTGCCTACGAGCAGTACTTC
D gene: -
V gene: TRBV30
clone size: few
J gene: TRBJ2-7

CDR3 protein: CASVTPGQGARGYTF
CDR3 DNA: TGTGCCAGCGTTACTCCGGGACAGGGGGCAAGGGGCTACACCTTC
D gene: TRBD1
V gene: TRBV6-1
clone size: -
J gene: TRBJ1-2

CDR3 protein: CASSLYASGRPPQETQYF
CDR3 DNA: TGTGCCAGCAGCTTATACGCTAGCGGGAGGCCCCCCCAAGAGACCCAGTACTTC
D gene: TRBD2
V gene: TRBV7-9
clone size: few
J gene: TRBJ2-5

CDR3 protein: CASSLLHRGEDEQYF
CDR3 DNA: TGTGCCAGCTCTCTTCTGCACAGGGGTGAGGACGAGCAGTACTTC
D gene: TRBD1
V gene: TRBV18
clone size: few
J gene: TRBJ2-7

CDR3 protein: CASSHEGRQPQHF
CDR3 DNA: TGTGCCAGCAGCCATGAGGGGCGGCAGCCCCAGCATTTT
D gene: -
V gene: TRBV3-1
clone size: -
J gene: TRBJ1-5

CDR3 protein: CASSFRSGSGSPSRHEQFF
CDR3 DNA: TGTGCCAGCAGCTTCCGTTCGGGTAGCGGGAGTCCCAGCCGGCATGAGCAGTTCTTC
D gene: TRBD2
V gene: TRBV7-2
clone size: few
J gene: TRBJ2-1

CDR3 protein: CASTRRGGGTDTQYF
CDR3 DNA: TGTGCCAGCACCCGCCGGGGGGGTGGCACAGATACGCAGTATTTT
D gene: TRBD2
V gene: TRBV7-6
clone size: -
J gene: TRBJ2-3

CDR3 protein: CASSQVGLGVQYF
CDR3 DNA: TGCGCCAGCAGCCAAGTGGGCCTCGGGGTGCAGTACTTC
D gene: -
V gene: TRBV4-1
clone size: -
J gene: TRBJ2-7

CDR3 protein: CATTKGRGGGDTQYF
CDR3 DNA: TGTGCCACCACGAAGGGCAGGGGCGGTGGAGATACGCAGTATTTT
D gene: -
V gene: TRBV15
clone size: -
J gene: TRBJ2-3